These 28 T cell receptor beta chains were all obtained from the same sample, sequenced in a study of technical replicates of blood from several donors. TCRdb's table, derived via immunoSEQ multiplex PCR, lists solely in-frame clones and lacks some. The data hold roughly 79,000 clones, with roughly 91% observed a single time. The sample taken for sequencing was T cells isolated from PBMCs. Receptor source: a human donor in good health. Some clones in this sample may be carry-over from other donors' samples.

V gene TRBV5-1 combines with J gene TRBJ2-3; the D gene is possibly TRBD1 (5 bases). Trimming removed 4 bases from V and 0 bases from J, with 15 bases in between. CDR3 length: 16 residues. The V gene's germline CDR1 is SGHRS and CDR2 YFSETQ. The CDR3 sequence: CASSVRQTVSTDTQYF. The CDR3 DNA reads TGCGCCAGCAGCGTGAGACAGACAGTTAGCACAGATACGCAGTATTTT.

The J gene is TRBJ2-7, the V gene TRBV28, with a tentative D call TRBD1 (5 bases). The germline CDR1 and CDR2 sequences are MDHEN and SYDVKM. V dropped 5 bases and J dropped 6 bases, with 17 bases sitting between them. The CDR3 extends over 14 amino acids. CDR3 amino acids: CASSLHEGVGEQYF. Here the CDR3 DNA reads TGTGCCAGCAGTCTCCACGAAGGGGTGGGCGAGCAGTACTTC.

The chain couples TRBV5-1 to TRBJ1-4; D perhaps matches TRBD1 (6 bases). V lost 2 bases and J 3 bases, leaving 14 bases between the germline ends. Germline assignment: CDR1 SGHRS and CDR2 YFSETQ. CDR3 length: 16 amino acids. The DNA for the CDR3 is TGCGCCAGCAGCTTTGTTTTACAGGGCCCTAATGAAAAACTGTTTTTT. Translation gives CASSFVLQGPNEKLFF.

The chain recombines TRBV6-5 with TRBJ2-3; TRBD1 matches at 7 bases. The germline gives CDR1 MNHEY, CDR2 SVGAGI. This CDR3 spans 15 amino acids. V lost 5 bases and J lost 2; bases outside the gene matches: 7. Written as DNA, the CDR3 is TGTGCCAGCAGTAGACAGGGATCGGACACAGATACGCAGTATTTT. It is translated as CASSRQGSDTDTQYF.

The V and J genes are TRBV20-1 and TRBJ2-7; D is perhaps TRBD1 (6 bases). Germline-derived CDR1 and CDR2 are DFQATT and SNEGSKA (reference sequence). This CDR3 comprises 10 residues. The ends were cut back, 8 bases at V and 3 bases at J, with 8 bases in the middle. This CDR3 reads CSSQGYEQYF. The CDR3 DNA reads TGCAGTTCACAGGGCTACGAGCAGTACTTC.

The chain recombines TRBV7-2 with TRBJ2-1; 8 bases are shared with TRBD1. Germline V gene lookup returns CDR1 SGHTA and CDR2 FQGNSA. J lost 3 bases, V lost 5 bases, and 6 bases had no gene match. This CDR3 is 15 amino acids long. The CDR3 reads CASSTQQGGYNEQFF. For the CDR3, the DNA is TGTGCCAGCAGCACCCAACAGGGGGGCTACAATGAGCAGTTCTTC.

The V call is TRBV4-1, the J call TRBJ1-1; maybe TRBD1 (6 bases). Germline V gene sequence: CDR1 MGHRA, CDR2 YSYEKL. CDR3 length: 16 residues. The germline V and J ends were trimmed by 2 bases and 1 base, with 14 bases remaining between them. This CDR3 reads CASSQLTTGRNTEAFF. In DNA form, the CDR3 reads TGCGCCAGCAGCCAATTGACCACAGGGCGGAACACTGAAGCTTTCTTT.

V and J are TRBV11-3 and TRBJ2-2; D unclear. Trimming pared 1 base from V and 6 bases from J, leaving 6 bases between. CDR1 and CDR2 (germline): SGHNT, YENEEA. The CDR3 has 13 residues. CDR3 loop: CASSLVVPGELFF. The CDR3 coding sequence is TGTGCCAGCAGCTTAGTCGTTCCCGGGGAGCTGTTTTTT. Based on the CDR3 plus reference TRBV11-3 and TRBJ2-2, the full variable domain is EAGVVQSPRYKIIEKKQPVAFWCNPISGHNTLYWYLQNLGQGPELLIRYENEEAVDDSQLPKDRFSAERLKGVDSTLKIQPAELGDSAVYLCASSLVVPGELFFGEGSRLTVL.

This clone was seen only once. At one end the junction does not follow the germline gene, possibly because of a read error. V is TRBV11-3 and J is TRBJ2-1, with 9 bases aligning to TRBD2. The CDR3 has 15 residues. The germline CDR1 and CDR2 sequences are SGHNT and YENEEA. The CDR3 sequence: CASSISGSSNNEQFF. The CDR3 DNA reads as TGTGCCAGCAGCATTAGCGGGAGCTCCAACAATGAGCAGTTCTTC. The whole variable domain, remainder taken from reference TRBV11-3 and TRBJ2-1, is EAGVVQSPRYKIIEKKQPVAFWCNPISGHNTLYWYLQNLGQGPELLIRYENEEAVDDSQLPKDRFSAERLKGVDSTLKIQPAELGDSAVYLCASSISGSSNNEQFFGPGTRLTVL.

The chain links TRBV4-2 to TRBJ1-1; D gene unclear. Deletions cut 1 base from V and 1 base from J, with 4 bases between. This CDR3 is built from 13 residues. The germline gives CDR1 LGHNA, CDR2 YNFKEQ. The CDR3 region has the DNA TGTGCCAGCAGCCAAGGAGCGAACACTGAAGCTTTCTTT. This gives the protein CASSQGANTEAFF.

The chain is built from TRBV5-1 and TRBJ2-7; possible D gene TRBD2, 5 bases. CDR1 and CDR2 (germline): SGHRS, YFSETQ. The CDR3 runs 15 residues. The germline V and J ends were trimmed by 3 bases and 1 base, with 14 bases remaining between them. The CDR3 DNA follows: TGCGCCAGCAGCTGGACTCCTCAAAATTCCTACGAGCAGTACTTC. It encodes CASSWTPQNSYEQYF.

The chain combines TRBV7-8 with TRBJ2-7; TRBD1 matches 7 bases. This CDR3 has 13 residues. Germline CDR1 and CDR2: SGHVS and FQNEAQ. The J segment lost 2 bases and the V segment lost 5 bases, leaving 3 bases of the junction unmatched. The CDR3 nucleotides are TGTGCCAGCAGCCCTGACAGGGCCTACGAGCAGTACTTC. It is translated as CASSPDRAYEQYF.

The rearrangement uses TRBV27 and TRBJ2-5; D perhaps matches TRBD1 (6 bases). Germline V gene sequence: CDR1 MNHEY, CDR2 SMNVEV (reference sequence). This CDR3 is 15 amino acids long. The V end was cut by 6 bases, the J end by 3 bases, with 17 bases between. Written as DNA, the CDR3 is TGTGCCAGCAGCCCCTGGGGGACACCTAAAGAGACCCAGTACTTC. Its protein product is CASSPWGTPKETQYF.

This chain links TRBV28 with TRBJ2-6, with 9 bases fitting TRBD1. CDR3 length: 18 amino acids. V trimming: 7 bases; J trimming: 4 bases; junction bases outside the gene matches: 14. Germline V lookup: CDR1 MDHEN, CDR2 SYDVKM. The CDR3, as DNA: TGTGCCAGCATCCCACTCCCGGGACAGGGAACGGGGGCCAACGTCCTGACTTTC. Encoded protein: CASIPLPGQGTGANVLTF.

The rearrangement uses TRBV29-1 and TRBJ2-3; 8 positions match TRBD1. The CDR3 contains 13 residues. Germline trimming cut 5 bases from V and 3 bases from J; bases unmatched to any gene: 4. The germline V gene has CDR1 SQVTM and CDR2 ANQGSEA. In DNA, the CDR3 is TGCAGCGTTCAGGGGGCGACGACAGATACGCAGTATTTT. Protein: CSVQGATTDTQYF.

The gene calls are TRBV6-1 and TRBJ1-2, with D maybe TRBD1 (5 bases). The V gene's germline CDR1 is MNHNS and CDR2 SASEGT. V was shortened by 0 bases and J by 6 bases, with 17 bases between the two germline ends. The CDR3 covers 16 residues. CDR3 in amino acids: CASSEAMAGKVDGYTF. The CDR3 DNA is TGTGCCAGCAGTGAAGCGATGGCAGGGAAAGTAGATGGCTACACCTTC.

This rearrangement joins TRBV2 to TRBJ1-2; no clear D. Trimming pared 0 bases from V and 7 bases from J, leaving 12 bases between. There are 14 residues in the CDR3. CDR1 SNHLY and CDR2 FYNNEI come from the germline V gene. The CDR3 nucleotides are TGTGCCAGCAGTGAAGCGCTAGAAGGCGCTGGCTACACCTTC. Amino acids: CASSEALEGAGYTF.

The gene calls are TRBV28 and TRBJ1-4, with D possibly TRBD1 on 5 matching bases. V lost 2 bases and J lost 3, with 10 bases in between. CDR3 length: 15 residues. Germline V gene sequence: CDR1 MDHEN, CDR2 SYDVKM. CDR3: CASSLQGTANEKLFF. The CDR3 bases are TGTGCCAGCAGTTTACAGGGTACGGCTAATGAAAAACTGTTTTTT.

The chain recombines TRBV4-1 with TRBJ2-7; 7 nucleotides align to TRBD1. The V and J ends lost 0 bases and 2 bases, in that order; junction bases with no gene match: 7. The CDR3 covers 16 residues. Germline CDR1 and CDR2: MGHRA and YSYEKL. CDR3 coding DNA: TGCGCCAGCAGCCAAGACCGGGACAGAGAGACCTACGAGCAGTACTTC. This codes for CASSQDRDRETYEQYF.

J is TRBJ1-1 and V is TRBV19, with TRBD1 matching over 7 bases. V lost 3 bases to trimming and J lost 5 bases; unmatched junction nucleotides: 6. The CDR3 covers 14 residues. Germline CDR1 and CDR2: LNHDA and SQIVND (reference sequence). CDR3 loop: CASSMVGGETEAFF. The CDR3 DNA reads TGTGCCAGTAGTATGGTAGGGGGCGAAACTGAAGCTTTCTTT.

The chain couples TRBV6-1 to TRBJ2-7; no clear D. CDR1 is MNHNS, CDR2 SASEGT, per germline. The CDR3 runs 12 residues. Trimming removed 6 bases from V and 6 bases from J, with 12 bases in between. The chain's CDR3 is CASSAGWSEQYF. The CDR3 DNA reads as TGTGCCAGCAGCGCCGGTTGGAGCGAGCAGTACTTC.

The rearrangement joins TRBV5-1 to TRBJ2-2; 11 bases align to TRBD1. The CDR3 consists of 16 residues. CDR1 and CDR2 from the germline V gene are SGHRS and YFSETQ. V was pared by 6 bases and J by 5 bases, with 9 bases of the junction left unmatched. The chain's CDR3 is CASNNLGQGVTGELFF. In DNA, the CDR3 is TGCGCCAGCAACAACCTGGGACAGGGGGTAACCGGGGAGCTGTTTTTT.

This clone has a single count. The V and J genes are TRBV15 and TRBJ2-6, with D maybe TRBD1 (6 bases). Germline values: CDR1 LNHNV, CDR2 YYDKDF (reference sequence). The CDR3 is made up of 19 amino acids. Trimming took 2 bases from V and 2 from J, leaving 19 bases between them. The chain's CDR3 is CATSRTRQEAYPGANVLTF. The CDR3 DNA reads TGTGCCACCAGCAGAACGCGACAGGAGGCTTACCCTGGGGCCAACGTCCTGACTTTC.

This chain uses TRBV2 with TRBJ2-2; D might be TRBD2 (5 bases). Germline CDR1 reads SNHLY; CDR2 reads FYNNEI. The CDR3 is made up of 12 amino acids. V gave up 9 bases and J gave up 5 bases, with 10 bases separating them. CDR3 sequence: CASLEGTGELFF. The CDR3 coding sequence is TGTGCCAGTTTAGAGGGAACCGGGGAGCTGTTTTTT.

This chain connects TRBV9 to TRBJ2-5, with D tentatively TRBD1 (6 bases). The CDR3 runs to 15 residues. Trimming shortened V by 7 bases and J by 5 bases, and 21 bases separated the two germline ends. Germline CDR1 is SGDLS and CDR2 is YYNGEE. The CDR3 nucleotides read TGTGCCAGCTCCCTAGGTGTGACAGGCGACGAGACCCAGTACTTC. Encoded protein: CASSLGVTGDETQYF.

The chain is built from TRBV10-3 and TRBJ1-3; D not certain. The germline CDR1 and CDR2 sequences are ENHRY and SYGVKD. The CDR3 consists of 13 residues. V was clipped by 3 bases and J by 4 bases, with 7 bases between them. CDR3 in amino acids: CAISDEEGNTIYF. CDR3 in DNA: TGTGCCATCAGTGATGAAGAGGGAAACACCATATATTTT.

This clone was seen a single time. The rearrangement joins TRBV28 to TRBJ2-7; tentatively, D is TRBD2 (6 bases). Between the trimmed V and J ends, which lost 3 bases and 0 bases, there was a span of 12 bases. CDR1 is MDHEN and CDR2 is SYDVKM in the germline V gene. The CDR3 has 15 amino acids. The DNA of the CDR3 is TGTGCCAGCAGTTTTTGGGACGGGAGCTCCTACGAGCAGTACTTC. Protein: CASSFWDGSSYEQYF. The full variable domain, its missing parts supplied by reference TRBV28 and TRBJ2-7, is DVKVTQSSRYLVKRTGEKVFLECVQDMDHENMFWYRQDPGLGLRLIYFSYDVKMKEKGDIPEGYSVSREKKERFSLILESASTNQTSMYLCASSFWDGSSYEQYFGPGTRLTVT.

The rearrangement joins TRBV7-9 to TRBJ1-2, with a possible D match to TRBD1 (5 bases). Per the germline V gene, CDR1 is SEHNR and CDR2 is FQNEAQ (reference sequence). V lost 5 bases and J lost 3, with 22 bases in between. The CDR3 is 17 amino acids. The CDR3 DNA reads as TGTGCCAGCAGCCCCGGGTGGTTTGGTAAAGGGGACTATGGCTACACCTTC. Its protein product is CASSPGWFGKGDYGYTF.